Presented here are 32 T cell receptor beta chains from one specimen sequenced in a study of monozygotic twins with inflammatory bowel disease. No DNA is given; TCRdb re-called the 5' RACE reads and lists each CDR3 protein once. The repertoire table contains approximately 330,000 distinct CDR3 sequences. Sample: blood. These receptors all come from a human donor with ulcerative colitis or Crohn's disease, or a healthy co-twin of an affected twin (not recorded which).

V and J are TRBV5-4 and TRBJ2-3; TCRdb lists TRBD2, though no DNA is available to test this call. CDR1 is SGHNT and CDR2 is YYREEE in the germline V gene (reference sequence). The CDR3 loop spans 17 amino acids. Here the CDR3 reads CASSLLYNSGGTDTQYF.

The rearrangement links TRBV12-3 or TRBV12-4 to TRBJ2-2; TCRdb's D call, TRBD1, is unchecked because there is no DNA. CDR3 length: 13 residues. This chain's CDR3 is CASSSQGTGELFF.

The chain is built from TRBV27 and TRBJ2-4. The germline CDR1 and CDR2 sequences are MNHEY and SMNVEV (reference sequence). The length of the CDR3 is 14 residues. The CDR3 loop reads CASSLNLAKNIQYF.

The J gene is TRBJ2-1, the V gene TRBV20-1; TCRdb names TRBD2, which stays unverified in the absence of DNA. Germline-derived CDR1 and CDR2 are DFQATT and SNEGSKA (reference sequence). This CDR3 contains 15 residues. The CDR3 spells CRATRGLAGYNEQFF.

CDR3 loop: CSARLVEWSYEQNF. The V gene is TRBV20-1, the J gene TRBJ2-7; TCRdb picks TRBD2, but there is no DNA to check that call. Germline CDR1 reads DFQATT; CDR2 reads SNEGSKA (reference sequence). The CDR3 has 14 amino acids.

The genes are TRBV19 and TRBJ2-1; the TCRdb D gene call, TRBD2, has no DNA to confirm it. The CDR3 runs 13 residues. Looked up from germline, CDR1 is LNHDA and CDR2 is SQIVND (reference sequence). The CDR3 protein is CASSDLGGDEQFF.

The chain carries TRBV7-2 and TRBJ2-7; TCRdb's D call of TRBD2 is untestable without DNA. The germline V gene has CDR1 SGHTA and CDR2 FQGNSA. The CDR3 consists of 15 residues. CDR3 sequence reads: CASNPSTLGSTEQYF.

The rearrangement links TRBV5-4 to TRBJ2-1; there is no DNA to check the TCRdb D call of TRBD2. This CDR3 region has 15 residues. The germline V gene encodes CDR1 SGHNT and CDR2 YYREEE (reference sequence). This CDR3 is CASSLTSGRTYEQFF.

The chain uses TRBV7-3 and TRBJ2-3; TCRdb gives TRBD2 as the D gene, but with no DNA this cannot be confirmed. CDR1 and CDR2 from the germline V gene are SGHTA and FQGTGA. The CDR3 is 17 amino acids. CDR3 region: CASSPWGSGGFLDTQYF.

The rearrangement joins TRBV3-1 to TRBJ2-4. The CDR3 covers 16 residues. From germline, CDR1 is LGHDT and CDR2 YNNKEL (reference sequence). The CDR3: CASSQEVAQAKNIQYF.

The chain employs TRBV20-1 and TRBJ1-2; the TCRdb D gene call, TRBD1, has no DNA to confirm it. Germline assignment: CDR1 DFQATT and CDR2 SNEGSKA (reference sequence). The CDR3 is 12 amino acids. CDR3 protein: CSARQGSAGYTF.

The genes are TRBV28 and TRBJ1-5. The CDR3 is 12 residues long. Germline V gene lookup returns CDR1 MDHEN and CDR2 SYDVKM. CDR3 amino acids: CASRSTHQPQHF. Combining the CDR3 with reference TRBV28 and TRBJ1-5 gives the whole variable domain DVKVTQSSRYLVKRTGEKVFLECVQDMDHENMFWYRQDPGLGLRLIYFSYDVKMKEKGDIPEGYSVSREKKERFSLILESASTNQTSMYLCASRSTHQPQHFGDGTRLSIL.

V is TRBV6-2 or TRBV6-3 and J is TRBJ2-7; TCRdb picks TRBD1, but there is no DNA to check that call. Germline-derived CDR1 and CDR2 are MNHEY and SVGEGT. This CDR3 comprises 16 residues. CDR3: CASSGSRDSPFYEQYF.

This chain uses TRBV3-1 with TRBJ2-7. This CDR3 has 12 residues. In germline, CDR1 is LGHDT, CDR2 YNNKEL (reference sequence). CDR3: CASSLITHEQYF.

This chain links TRBV6-7 with TRBJ2-1; TCRdb selects TRBD2, and the lack of DNA leaves this call unchecked. TRBV6-7 is labeled an ORF, and its function is uncertain. The CDR3 length is 16 residues. CDR3 sequence reads: CAIRMPGLASYNEQFF.

V gene TRBV12-3 or TRBV12-4 combines with J gene TRBJ1-1; lacking DNA, the TRBD1 call made by TCRdb goes unchecked. CDR3 length: 14 amino acids. The CDR3 sequence is CASSPHADSLEAFF.

This chain connects TRBV19 to TRBJ2-1; TCRdb designates TRBD2, a call that cannot be tested without DNA. The CDR3 is made up of 19 amino acids. Germline V gene sequence: CDR1 LNHDA, CDR2 SQIVND (reference sequence). The CDR3 spells CASTHRPGSSGSAGGEQFF. Based on the CDR3 plus reference TRBV19 and TRBJ2-1, the full variable domain is DGGITQSPKYLFRKEGQNVTLSCEQNLNHDAMYWYRQDPGQGLRLIYYSQIVNDFQKGDIAEGYSVSREKKESFPLTVTSAQKNPTAFYLCASTHRPGSSGSAGGEQFFGPGTRLTVL.

The CDR3 sequence: CASSGTDNPSGNTIYF. The gene calls are TRBV2 and TRBJ1-3; the TRBD1 assignment by TCRdb is unverifiable without DNA. The germline V gene has CDR1 SNHLY and CDR2 FYNNEI. The CDR3 is 16 amino acids. The full variable domain, in which reference TRBV2 and TRBJ1-3 provide the parts outside the CDR3, is EPEVTQTPSHQVTQMGQEVILRCVPISNHLYFYWYRQILGQKVEFLVSFYNNEISEKSEIFDDQFSVERPDGSNFTLKIRSTKLEDSAMYFCASSGTDNPSGNTIYFGEGSWLTVV.

The chain combines TRBV4-3 with TRBJ1-1; without DNA, the TCRdb call of TRBD1 cannot be checked. Germline-derived CDR1 and CDR2 are LGHNA and YSLEER. This CDR3 region has 15 residues. This chain's CDR3 is CASSQDGTINTEAFF.

The chain uses TRBV12-3 or TRBV12-4 and TRBJ2-7; without DNA, the TCRdb call of TRBD1 cannot be checked. This CDR3 spans 13 amino acids. The CDR3: CASSHGRVMQQYF.

This chain joins TRBV6-5 and TRBJ1-1. The CDR3 consists of 14 residues. CDR1 MNHEY and CDR2 SVGAGI come from the germline V gene. CDR3: CASSYHNRDTEAFF.

The chain recombines TRBV20-1 with TRBJ1-6; TCRdb names TRBD1, which stays unverified in the absence of DNA. The CDR3 extends over 17 amino acids. From germline, CDR1 is DFQATT and CDR2 SNEGSKA (reference sequence). The chain's CDR3 is CSAPDPDSTHEWAPLHF.

This rearrangement joins TRBV10-3 to TRBJ1-5. The CDR3 totals 13 residues. Germline V gives CDR1 ENHRY, CDR2 SYGVKD. The CDR3 region is CAISEIGGQPQHF.

The gene calls are TRBV28 and TRBJ2-6; TCRdb picks TRBD1, but there is no DNA to check that call. This CDR3 has 16 amino acids. The V gene's germline CDR1 is MDHEN and CDR2 SYDVKM. CDR3 in amino acids: CASSPPRNSGANVLTF.

The chain uses TRBV20-1 and TRBJ2-2; TCRdb outputs TRBD1, but without DNA this stays unchecked. Germline-derived CDR1 and CDR2 are DFQATT and SNEGSKA (reference sequence). The CDR3 is made up of 15 amino acids. Here the CDR3 reads CSAPDIDRNTGELFF.

V and J are TRBV5-1 and TRBJ1-1; TCRdb designates TRBD1, a call that cannot be tested without DNA. Germline CDR1 and CDR2: SGHRS and YFSETQ. The CDR3 runs to 14 residues. The CDR3 reads CASSLASRDTEAFF.

The rearrangement links TRBV9 to TRBJ2-7. CDR1 SGDLS and CDR2 YYNGEE come from the germline V gene. The CDR3 covers 13 residues. The CDR3 protein is CASSVEDPYEQYF.

The chain links TRBV4-3 to TRBJ2-7; the TCRdb D gene call, TRBD1, has no DNA to confirm it. The germline V gene has CDR1 LGHNA and CDR2 YSLEER. The CDR3 is 16 amino acids. The CDR3: CASSQDPGQKLNEQYF.

The rearrangement uses TRBV15 and TRBJ2-3. CDR3 length: 15 residues. Germline CDR1 LNHNV, CDR2 YYDKDF (reference sequence). The CDR3 reads CATSRDTLSTDTQYF.

V usage is TRBV7-2 and J usage is TRBJ2-5. The CDR3 is 12 residues long. CDR1 is SGHTA and CDR2 is FQGNSA in the germline V gene. The CDR3 region is CASSLLRETQYF.

The chain recombines TRBV20-1 with TRBJ2-1; there is no DNA to check the TCRdb D call of TRBD2. This CDR3 comprises 13 residues. The V gene's germline CDR1 is DFQATT and CDR2 SNEGSKA (reference sequence). The CDR3 sequence: CSSGLAEYNEQFF.

This chain connects TRBV28 to TRBJ2-2; the D gene TCRdb calls, TRBD1, cannot be checked with no DNA. Germline values: CDR1 MDHEN, CDR2 SYDVKM. This CDR3 contains 14 residues. CDR3 residues: CASSPLTYTGELFF.